Listed here are 20 T cell receptor beta chains from one sample, sequenced in a study of immune evolution from preneoplasia to lung adenocarcinoma. Produced via immunoSEQ multiplex PCR; TCRdb's table is partial and in-frame only. This sample has just over 9,000 clones; 75% to 85% occur once, and the top ten carry around 3.1%. What was sequenced was FFPE lung adenocarcinoma in situ tissue. The source is a person in their 70s with lung adenocarcinoma.

This chain links TRBV7-2 with TRBJ1-5; 9 bases agree with TRBD1. Germline-derived CDR1 and CDR2 are SGHTA and FQGNSA. The CDR3 sequence is 14 residues long. V lost 1 base and J lost 6; bases outside the gene matches: 1. Here the CDR3 DNA reads TGTGCCAGCAGCTTAGGGGGACAGGGTCAGCCCCAGCATTTT. As protein: CASSLGGQGQPQHF.

V usage is TRBV6-1 and J usage is TRBJ1-5; the D gene is possibly TRBD1 (6 bases). In germline, CDR1 is MNHNS, CDR2 SASEGT. V was clipped by 7 bases and J by 5 bases, with 12 bases between them. CDR3 length equals 13 residues. DNA for the CDR3: TGTGCCAGCACGGTACAGGGTGATCAGCCCCAGCATTTT. This translates into CASTVQGDQPQHF.

This clone was seen a few times. V and J are TRBV7-2 and TRBJ2-1; TRBD1 agrees at 9 bases. After removal of 4 bases from V and 6 bases from J, the junction contained 7 bases not matched to a gene. Germline lookup yields CDR1 SGHTA and CDR2 FQGNSA. The CDR3 has 15 residues. CDR3 coding DNA: TGTGCCAGCAGCTCCCAGACAGGGGGTGTCAATGAGCAGTTCTTC. Its translation: CASSSQTGGVNEQFF. The entire variable domain, with the rest obtained from reference TRBV7-2 and TRBJ2-1, is as follows: GAGVSQSPSNKVTEKGKDVELRCDPISGHTALYWYRQSLGQGLEFLIYFQGNSAPDKSGLPSDRFSAERTGGSVSTLTIQRTQQEDSAVYLCASSSQTGGVNEQFFGPGTRLTVL.

This clone was detected only a few times. The rearrangement links TRBV27 to TRBJ2-2; perhaps TRBD2 as D (6 bases). Trimming took 6 bases from V and 2 from J, leaving 16 bases between them. Germline V gives CDR1 MNHEY, CDR2 SMNVEV (reference sequence). CDR3 size: 16 residues. CDR3 loop: CASRYLANRNTGELFF. The CDR3 region has the DNA TGTGCCAGCAGATATCTAGCGAATCGTAACACCGGGGAGCTGTTTTTT.

The chain couples TRBV28 to TRBJ2-7; D is undetermined. V was pared by 3 bases and J by 0 bases, with 12 bases between. Germline CDR1 reads MDHEN; CDR2 reads SYDVKM. The CDR3 is made up of 15 amino acids. CDR3 loop: CASSFSPFPSYEQYF. The CDR3 DNA reads TGTGCCAGCAGTTTCAGTCCCTTTCCCTCCTACGAGCAGTACTTC.

This clone was observed a few times. The rearrangement uses TRBV18 and TRBJ2-2; TRBD2 matches 9 bases. V trimming: 4 bases; J trimming: 4 bases; junction bases outside the gene matches: 10. The CDR3 is 17 residues long. CDR1 is KGHSH and CDR2 is LQKENI in the germline V gene. The CDR3 DNA reads as TGTGCCAGCTCACTCCGGGTAGCGGGAGTCGTCACCGGGGAGCTGTTTTTT. The encoded protein is CASSLRVAGVVTGELFF.

In DNA form, the CDR3 reads TGCAGCGTCTATGGTAGGGGACGAACAGATACGCAGTATTTT. Its translation: CSVYGRGRTDTQYF. The V gene is TRBV29-1, the J gene TRBJ2-3; TRBD1 or TRBD2 may be the D gene (5 bases each). This CDR3 contains 14 residues. The V gene's germline CDR1 is SQVTM and CDR2 ANQGSEA. Trimming shortened V by 6 bases and J by 3 bases, and 16 bases separated the two germline ends.

This clone was observed a single time. This chain joins TRBV28 and TRBJ2-7, with a possible D match to TRBD2 (5 bases). V lost 3 bases, J lost 4 bases, and 10 bases lay in between. Germline CDR1 is MDHEN and CDR2 is SYDVKM. This CDR3 is 13 amino acids long. The CDR3 nucleotides read TGTGCCAGCAGTTTGGGGTCGGGATACGAGCAGTACTTC. It specifies CASSLGSGYEQYF.

This chain uses TRBV28 with TRBJ2-3, with D uncertain. The ends were cut back, 5 bases at V and 0 bases at J, with 9 bases in the middle. CDR3 length equals 14 residues. In germline, CDR1 is MDHEN, CDR2 SYDVKM. The CDR3 DNA reads as TGTGCCAGCAGTAAGACGTTTAGCACAGATACGCAGTATTTT. Translated: CASSKTFSTDTQYF.

This clone was seen a handful of times. V gene TRBV11-2 combines with J gene TRBJ1-1; perhaps TRBD1 as D (6 bases). Trimming removed 3 bases at V and 4 bases at J, with 12 bases between. The germline V gene encodes CDR1 SGHAT and CDR2 FQNNGV. CDR3 length equals 14 residues. CDR3 bases: TGTGCCAGCAGCTTTCAGGGGTCGGGCACTGAAGCTTTCTTT. Amino acid sequence: CASSFQGSGTEAFF.

V gene TRBV30 combines with J gene TRBJ2-5; 9 bases line up with TRBD1. The CDR3 spans 14 residues. CDR1 GTSNPN and CDR2 SVGIG come from the germline V gene (reference sequence). With V trimmed by 4 bases and J by 4 bases, 7 bases remained unmatched. CDR3 bases: TGTGCCTGGAAAACAGGGGGCTCGCGAGAGACCCAGTACTTC. Amino acids: CAWKTGGSRETQYF.

This clone has a single count. V is TRBV11-2 and J is TRBJ1-4; D not certain. Germline lookup yields CDR1 SGHAT and CDR2 FQNNGV. The CDR3 has 14 residues. Trimming pared 2 bases from V and 4 bases from J, leaving 8 bases between. CDR3 sequence (DNA): TGTGCCAGCAGCTTATTGGCGAGTAATGAAAAACTGTTTTTT. It is translated as CASSLLASNEKLFF.

The rearrangement uses TRBV10-2 and TRBJ2-1, with 10 bases matching TRBD2. Losses at the gene ends were 6 bases for V and 3 bases for J; bases not matched to a gene: 2. CDR1 is WSHSY and CDR2 is SAAADI in the germline V gene. The CDR3 sequence is 14 residues long. CDR3 in DNA: TGCGCCAGCAGAGGACTAGCGGACTACAATGAGCAGTTCTTC. Translating gives CASRGLADYNEQFF.

The rearrangement uses TRBV7-2 and TRBJ2-7, with 7 bases that match TRBD2. CDR3 length: 17 amino acids. Germline V gene data show CDR1 as SGHTA and CDR2 as FQGNSA. V dropped 1 base and J dropped 0; count of bases not matched to a gene: 9. In DNA, the CDR3 is TGTGCCAGCAGCTTAGGGCTCCAGCGGGGCGGCTCCTACGAGCAGTACTTC. Protein sequence: CASSLGLQRGGSYEQYF.

The CDR3 loop reads CASWSQGSNYGYTF. The CDR3 bases are TGCGCCAGCTGGAGTCAGGGGTCTAACTATGGCTACACCTTC. The chain is built from TRBV10-2 and TRBJ1-2; TRBD1 might be the D (6 bases). CDR3 length: 14 residues. The V and J ends lost 8 bases and 0 bases respectively, with 13 bases between them. Germline assignment: CDR1 WSHSY and CDR2 SAAADI.

The chain joins TRBV7-2 to TRBJ1-2; D unresolved. The V end was cut by 3 bases, the J end by 7 bases, with 9 bases between. The germline CDR1 and CDR2 sequences are SGHTA and FQGNSA. This CDR3 has 12 amino acids. In DNA form, the CDR3 reads TGTGCCAGCAGCTTGACAAAGGGTGGCTACACCTTC. It encodes CASSLTKGGYTF.

The V gene is TRBV10-1, the J gene TRBJ2-7; D may match TRBD1 or TRBD2 (5 bases each). V gave up 5 bases and J gave up 4 bases, with 15 bases separating them. CDR3 length: 14 residues. CDR1 WNHNN and CDR2 SYGVQD come from the germline V gene (reference sequence). CDR3 amino acids: CASSRGTDLYEQYF. DNA for the CDR3: TGCGCCAGCAGTAGAGGGACGGACCTTTACGAGCAGTACTTC.

The chain carries TRBV29-1 and TRBJ2-1, with D unclear. CDR3 length equals 14 residues. Germline CDR1 is SQVTM and CDR2 is ANQGSEA. The ends were cut back, 7 bases at V and 0 bases at J, with 13 bases in the middle. CDR3 in amino acids: CSAIDSVSYNEQFF. For the CDR3, the DNA is TGCAGCGCAATAGACTCCGTCTCCTACAATGAGCAGTTCTTC.

CDR3 sequence reads: CAISESKVGSGANVLTF. The CDR3 DNA reads TGTGCCATCAGTGAGTCGAAGGTGGGCTCTGGGGCCAACGTCCTGACTTTC. The gene calls are TRBV10-3 and TRBJ2-6, with D hard to call. The CDR3 has 17 residues. Per germline, CDR1 ENHRY and CDR2 SYGVKD. V gave up 0 bases and J gave up 0 bases, with 9 bases separating them.

J is TRBJ2-5 and V is TRBV7-8, with 16 positions matching TRBD2. Germline V gene data show CDR1 as SGHVS and CDR2 as FQNEAQ. CDR3 size: 17 residues. J was trimmed by 5 bases and V by 5 bases; bases with no gene match: 8. This chain's CDR3 is CASSRGTSGRATETQYF. The CDR3 DNA sequence: TGTGCCAGCAGCCGCGGGACTAGCGGGAGGGCCACGGAGACCCAGTACTTC. Full variable domain (remainder filled in from reference TRBV7-8 and TRBJ2-5): GAGVSQSPRYKVAKRGQDVALRCDPISGHVSLFWYQQALGQGPEFLTYFQNEAQLDKSGLPSDRFFAERPEGSVSTLKIQRTQQEDSAVYLCASSRGTSGRATETQYFGPGTRLLVL.